The entry that follows covers one TCR beta chain sequence. Its antigen is as yet unknown. The data were taken from a study of cytomegalovirus exposure and HLA in healthy donors. Study-wide results and limits: In a later analysis, TCR beta V- and J-gene trimming was associated with a missense DCLRE1C variant.

PCR was performed using 60 Vbeta and 13 Jbeta primers. Authors' processing steps: Tens of millions of unique TCR beta chains, some 9.9 million of them shared, were counted by a later analysis. Method: immunoSEQ multiplex PCR; TCRdb's copy keeps in-frame clones and lacks some. V, J and clone size are taken as reported in that table, and D and trimming were inferred from the DNA itself. This table holds around 200,000 clones, around 86% found once. Germline CDR1 is SGHRS and CDR2 is YFSETQ. CDR3 length equals 15 residues. V dropped 4 bases and J dropped 1; count of bases not matched to a gene: 7. This TCR came from a woman between 45 and 60 years old in good health and CMV-seropositive. The rearrangement links TRBV5-1 to TRBJ1-1, with 7 bases lining up with TRBD1. The sequenced sample was PBMCs. CDR3 in DNA: TGCGCCAGCAGCGAGATGACAGGGTCGAACACTGAAGCTTTCTTT. This encodes CASSEMTGSNTEAFF.